This T cell receptor (beta chain) was documented in a study of CD8 T cells in Susac syndrome. Study results and limitations: TCR sequencing and HLA analysis covered a relatively small number of individuals.

As to this clonotype: Its specificity is not known.

Negative isolation yielded CD8+ and CD4+ T cells; FACS enriched TEMRA cells. Reverse transcription of 0.5 to 1 ug RNA was carried out with random hexamers. TCRdb called the immunoSEQ multiplex PCR reads again in MiXCR, with one record for every CDR3 protein. The sample has fewer than 350,000 distinct CDR3 sequences; 89% are singletons. V gave up 7 bases and J gave up 7 bases, with 23 bases separating them. The CDR3 runs to 15 residues. Germline CDR1 SQVTM, CDR2 ANQGSEA. The chain joins TRBV29-1 to TRBJ2-1; D possibly corresponds to TRBD1 (7 bases). The origin of this receptor is a human donor with multiple sclerosis. The sequencing sample was made of CD8+ T cells from PBMCs. Here the CDR3 reads CSAEGAGSILNEQFF. Written as DNA, the CDR3 is TGCAGCGCTGAGGGGGCGGGATCGATCCTAAATGAGCAGTTCTTC.